Listed below are T cell receptor beta chains from one sample, sequenced in a study of T cell responses to AZD1222 COVID-19 vaccine. The method was immunoSEQ multiplex PCR; TCRdb's version includes in-frame clones alone and lacks a portion of them. The sample gives about 150,000 clones, roughly 90% of which show up once; around 1.5% is in the top ten. The specimen comprised peripheral blood, sampled 28 days after the second AZD1222 dose. The receptors here all came from an adult who received the AZD1222 COVID-19 vaccine. CDR3s include the opening cysteine and the closing phenylalanine or tryptophan. Each record gives: V gene, D gene, J gene, CDR3 length, clone size, CDR3 protein, CDR3 DNA. D genes are given only for firm matches. Where a row states a size, it is once, few, many or the class of an expanded clone; other rows omit it.

>TRBV5-1|-|TRBJ2-5|13|-
CASSLVQLETQYF
TGCGCCAGCAGCTTGGTTCAGCTCGAGACCCAGTACTTC
>TRBV4-1|-|TRBJ1-2|19|-
CASSQDDLTGTKYYYGYTF
TGCGCCAGCAGCCAAGATGACCTTACCGGGACAAAATACTACTATGGCTACACCTTC
>TRBV6-5|-|TRBJ1-4|14|-
CASSQNLGAEKLFF
TGTGCCAGCAGTCAGAACCTAGGGGCGGAAAAACTGTTTTTT
>TRBV28|-|TRBJ2-1|15|-
CASSFWGRDYNEQFF
TGTGCCAGCAGTTTCTGGGGCAGGGACTACAATGAGCAGTTCTTC
>TRBV11-3|TRBD2|TRBJ2-7|17|-
CASSRTSGSVSSYEQYF
TGTGCCAGCAGCCGGACTAGCGGGAGCGTGAGCTCCTACGAGCAGTACTTC
>TRBV15|-|TRBJ1-2|14|-
CATSSRQTNYGYTF
TGTGCCACCAGCAGTAGACAGACAAACTATGGCTACACCTTC
>TRBV25-1|-|TRBJ2-1|15|-
CASSRGGLTPNEQFF
TGTGCCAGCAGCAGGGGCGGGCTTACCCCCAATGAGCAGTTCTTC
>TRBV19|-|TRBJ1-5|16|few
CASSIVGTGTNQPQHF
TGTGCCAGTAGTATAGTTGGTACAGGGACCAATCAGCCCCAGCATTTT
>TRBV19|-|TRBJ2-1|12|-
CASSTVRGEQFF
TGTGCCAGCAGTACGGTAAGGGGTGAGCAGTTCTTC
>TRBV30|-|TRBJ1-2|15|-
CAWSVLAGSSGGYTF
TGTGCCTGGAGTGTACTGGCGGGCTCCTCAGGCGGCTACACCTTC
>TRBV21-1|-|TRBJ1-3|17|-
CASAYGEGQCPGNTIYF
TGTGCCAGCGCCTACGGGGAGGGCCAATGCCCTGGAAACACCATATATTTT
>TRBV15|-|TRBJ2-2|17|once
CATSRILTSSNTGELFF
TGTGCCACCAGCAGAATCCTGACAAGTTCGAACACCGGGGAGCTGTTTTTT
>TRBV12-3/TRBV12-4|-|TRBJ1-1|11|once
CATAGYTEAFF
TGTGCCACCGCAGGGTACACTGAAGCTTTCTTT
>TRBV27|-|TRBJ1-6|13|once
CASSWTESSPLHF
TGTGCCAGCAGCTGGACGGAGAGCTCACCCCTCCACTTT
>TRBV29-1|TRBD2|TRBJ2-1|17|-
CSVEGASGKSSYNEQFF
TGCAGCGTTGAAGGGGCTAGCGGGAAGAGCTCCTACAATGAGCAGTTCTTC
>TRBV6-5|TRBD1|TRBJ2-3|16|-
CASSSPRTGVTNTQYF
TGTGCCAGCAGTTCCCCCCGGACAGGGGTCACGAATACGCAGTATTTT
>TRBV24-1|-|TRBJ2-7|14|-
CATSEQGEGGKQYF
TGTGCCACCAGTGAACAGGGGGAGGGAGGGAAGCAGTACTTC
>TRBV11-2|-|TRBJ1-4|12|-
CASSQLNEKLFF
TGTGCCAGCAGCCAACTTAATGAAAAACTGTTTTTT
>TRBV7-9|-|TRBJ1-2|13|-
CASLLATGYGYTF
TGTGCCAGCCTACTAGCAACAGGGTATGGCTACACCTTC
>TRBV6-5|TRBD1|TRBJ1-4|16|-
CASSYTPDRAVEKLFF
TGTGCCAGCAGTTACACCCCGGACAGGGCTGTTGAAAAACTGTTTTTT
>TRBV18|TRBD1|TRBJ1-6|16|-
CASSKGQQGSVSPLHF
TGTGCCAGCTCAAAGGGACAACAGGGGTCGGTCTCACCCCTCCACTTT
>TRBV4-3|-|TRBJ1-3|17|-
CASSQEPSGRAGNTIYF
TGCGCCAGCAGCCAAGAGCCCTCCGGGAGGGCTGGAAACACCATATATTTT
>TRBV28|TRBD1|TRBJ1-5|15|-
CASSSPTGSNQPQHF
TGTGCCAGCAGTTCTCCGACAGGGAGTAATCAGCCCCAGCATTTT
>TRBV29-1|TRBD1|TRBJ1-1|13|-
CSVAPGQDTEAFF
TGCAGCGTTGCTCCTGGACAGGACACTGAAGCTTTCTTT
>TRBV6-5|-|TRBJ1-5|10|-
CASGLAPQHF
TGTGCGTCGGGGCTAGCCCCCCAGCATTTT
>TRBV5-1|-|TRBJ2-1|16|once
CASSLGGGGGNNEQFF
TGCGCCAGCAGCTTGGGGGGTGGCGGCGGAAACAATGAGCAGTTCTTC
>TRBV2|-|TRBJ1-4|14|-
CASRAGVGDEKLFF
TGTGCCAGCAGAGCAGGGGTTGGAGATGAAAAACTGTTTTTT
>TRBV4-2|TRBD1|TRBJ1-1|15|-
CASSQQDRVNTEAFF
TGTGCCAGCAGCCAACAGGACAGGGTGAACACTGAAGCTTTCTTT
>TRBV7-8|TRBD2|TRBJ2-7|14|-
CASSLLAGGVEQYF
TGTGCCAGCTCACTTCTAGCGGGAGGCGTCGAGCAGTACTTC
>TRBV15|-|TRBJ1-1|14|-
CATSRQQGRDEAFF
TGTGCCACCAGCAGACAGCAGGGTCGAGATGAAGCTTTCTTT
>TRBV30|TRBD1|TRBJ1-6|15|-
CAWSPGTEGVSPLHF
TGTGCCTGGAGTCCAGGGACAGAGGGAGTTTCACCCCTCCACTTT
>TRBV28|TRBD1|TRBJ1-1|13|-
CASRRDSGFVAFF
TGTGCCAGCAGGCGGGACAGCGGATTTGTAGCTTTCTTT
>TRBV18|-|TRBJ2-3|15|-
CASSPPLGDTDTQYF
TGTGCCAGCTCACCACCGCTAGGAGACACAGATACGCAGTATTTT
>TRBV4-3|-|TRBJ1-5|15|-
CASSQDRGSNQPQHF
TGCGCCAGCAGCCAAGATAGAGGGAGCAATCAGCCCCAGCATTTT
>TRBV9|-|TRBJ1-1|12|-
CASSPLFGEAFF
TGTGCCAGCAGTCCCCTATTCGGTGAAGCTTTCTTT
>TRBV5-1|TRBD2|TRBJ2-3|17|-
CASSRGGVAGGPDTQYF
TGCGCCAGCAGCAGGGGGGGCGTAGCGGGAGGGCCAGATACGCAGTATTTT
>TRBV6-5|-|TRBJ1-1|16|-
CASSYGWGRGATEAFF
TGTGCCAGCAGTTACGGTTGGGGACGAGGGGCCACTGAAGCTTTCTTT
>TRBV4-3|-|TRBJ1-1|15|-
CASSQSAGVATEAFF
TGCGCCAGCAGCCAATCCGCAGGGGTGGCCACTGAAGCTTTCTTT
>TRBV9|-|TRBJ1-6|15|-
CASMRRGAWNSPLHF
TGTGCCAGCATGCGGAGGGGGGCGTGGAATTCACCCCTCCACTTT
>TRBV23-1|-|TRBJ1-1|15|-
CASTLRVVGNTEAFF
TGCGCCAGCACTCTCAGAGTGGTGGGGAACACTGAAGCTTTCTTT
>TRBV27|TRBD2|TRBJ2-7|16|-
CASSLRGLALTYEQYF
TGTGCCAGCAGTCTTAGGGGACTAGCACTAACCTACGAGCAGTACTTC
>TRBV3-1/TRBV3-2|-|TRBJ2-2|14|-
CASSQAQNTGELFF
TGTGCCAGCAGCCAAGCACAGAACACCGGGGAGCTGTTTTTT
>TRBV5-1|-|TRBJ1-2|14|-
CASSFGQSSGGYTF
TGCGCCAGCAGCTTTGGACAGTCCAGCGGAGGCTACACCTTC
>TRBV7-2|TRBD1|TRBJ1-4|15|-
CASSLLGGRERKLFF
TGTGCCAGCAGCTTATTAGGGGGCCGTGAACGAAAACTGTTTTTT